This is a list of T cell receptor beta chains from one sample in a study of beta chain features in type 1 diabetes. Some clones are missing from TCRdb's copy, which holds only in-frame ones; the method was immunoSEQ multiplex PCR. The table shows roughly 100,000 clones, with 28% occurring only once. Sequences were obtained from central memory CD4+ T cells from blood. The origin of the receptors is a woman aged 18-30 years with type 1 diabetes. Both conserved end residues are part of each CDR3. A D gene is named only where the DNA matches it firmly. Clone size, where shown, is once, few, many, or a class for clones that have expanded.

cdr3_aa: CASSFRESGTNEKLFF; cdr3_nt: TGTGCCAGCAGCTTTAGGGAGTCCGGTACTAATGAAAAACTGTTTTTT; d_call: .; cdr3_length: 16; v_call: TRBV5-4; j_call: TRBJ1-4; clone_size: .
cdr3_aa: CASSEFLAGEVRGETQYF; cdr3_nt: TGTGCCAGCAGTGAATTTTTAGCGGGAGAGGTTCGCGGGGAGACCCAGTACTTC; d_call: TRBD2; cdr3_length: 18; v_call: TRBV6-1; j_call: TRBJ2-5; clone_size: .
cdr3_aa: CASSLWDRPYNEQFF; cdr3_nt: TGTGCCAGCAGCTTGTGGGACAGACCTTACAATGAGCAGTTCTTC; d_call: TRBD1; cdr3_length: 15; v_call: TRBV5-6; j_call: TRBJ2-1; clone_size: .
cdr3_aa: CASSLTSGRPAGDTQYF; cdr3_nt: TGTGCCAGCAGCTTGACTAGCGGGAGGCCGGCTGGCGATACGCAGTATTTT; d_call: TRBD2; cdr3_length: 17; v_call: TRBV7-9; j_call: TRBJ2-3; clone_size: .
cdr3_aa: CAWSYGGSTEAFF; cdr3_nt: TGTGCCTGGTCCTACGGGGGAAGCACTGAAGCTTTCTTT; d_call: .; cdr3_length: 13; v_call: TRBV30; j_call: TRBJ1-1; clone_size: .
cdr3_aa: CASSEADRRTTEAFF; cdr3_nt: TGTGCCAGCAGTGAAGCGGACAGGAGGACCACTGAAGCTTTCTTT; d_call: TRBD1; cdr3_length: 15; v_call: TRBV6-1; j_call: TRBJ1-1; clone_size: .
cdr3_aa: CASSLTRTDTQYF; cdr3_nt: TGCGCCAGCAGCCTGACTCGCACAGATACGCAGTATTTT; d_call: .; cdr3_length: 13; v_call: TRBV5-1; j_call: TRBJ2-3; clone_size: few
cdr3_aa: CASSDWGGGNQPQHF; cdr3_nt: TGTGCCAGCAGTGACTGGGGAGGAGGGAATCAGCCCCAGCATTTT; d_call: .; cdr3_length: 15; v_call: TRBV28; j_call: TRBJ1-5; clone_size: few
cdr3_aa: CASRGQGYKETQYF; cdr3_nt: TGTGCCAGCAGGGGACAGGGGTACAAAGAGACCCAGTACTTC; d_call: TRBD1; cdr3_length: 14; v_call: TRBV6-6; j_call: TRBJ2-5; clone_size: .
cdr3_aa: CASSVQGTQYF; cdr3_nt: TGTGCCAGCAGTGTACAGGGGACCCAGTACTTC; d_call: .; cdr3_length: 11; v_call: TRBV6-5; j_call: TRBJ2-5; clone_size: once
cdr3_aa: CASSLGIAGPYNEQFF; cdr3_nt: TGTGCCAGCAGCTTAGGCATAGCGGGACCTTACAATGAGCAGTTCTTC; d_call: TRBD2; cdr3_length: 16; v_call: TRBV11-2; j_call: TRBJ2-1; clone_size: .
cdr3_aa: CATSDRGYGYTF; cdr3_nt: TGTGCCACCTCGGACAGGGGTTATGGCTACACCTTC; d_call: TRBD1; cdr3_length: 12; v_call: TRBV15; j_call: TRBJ1-2; clone_size: .
cdr3_aa: CASSPPPYSGRGEETQYF; cdr3_nt: TGTGCCAGCAGTCCCCCCCCTTATTCGGGGCGCGGGGAAGAGACCCAGTACTTC; d_call: .; cdr3_length: 18; v_call: TRBV28; j_call: TRBJ2-5; clone_size: few
cdr3_aa: CASSPGTGYRESNQPQHF; cdr3_nt: TGTGCCAGCAGCCCTGGGACAGGATATAGAGAGAGCAATCAGCCCCAGCATTTT; d_call: TRBD1; cdr3_length: 18; v_call: TRBV7-9; j_call: TRBJ1-5; clone_size: few
cdr3_aa: CASSWGQTGGGEKLFF; cdr3_nt: TGTGCCAGCAGTTGGGGCCAAACAGGGGGCGGTGAAAAACTGTTTTTT; d_call: TRBD1; cdr3_length: 16; v_call: TRBV7-9; j_call: TRBJ1-4; clone_size: .
cdr3_aa: CSVTRIVGNEQFF; cdr3_nt: TGCAGCGTGACTAGGATCGTCGGCAATGAGCAGTTCTTC; d_call: .; cdr3_length: 13; v_call: TRBV29-1; j_call: TRBJ2-1; clone_size: .
cdr3_aa: CASSSGQWGTNEKLFF; cdr3_nt: TGTGCCAGCAGTTCCGGACAGTGGGGGACTAATGAAAAACTGTTTTTT; d_call: .; cdr3_length: 16; v_call: TRBV27; j_call: TRBJ1-4; clone_size: few
cdr3_aa: CAYRRSGTYGYTF; cdr3_nt: TGTGCTTATAGGAGAAGCGGAACCTATGGCTACACCTTC; d_call: .; cdr3_length: 13; v_call: TRBV30; j_call: TRBJ1-2; clone_size: .
cdr3_aa: CASSPPALAEQYF; cdr3_nt: TGTGCCAGCTCACCACCAGCGCTAGCGGAGCAGTACTTC; d_call: TRBD2; cdr3_length: 13; v_call: TRBV18; j_call: TRBJ2-5; clone_size: few
cdr3_aa: CASSGTALSGNTIYF; cdr3_nt: TGTGCCAGCAGTGGGACAGCCCTCTCTGGAAACACCATATATTTT; d_call: TRBD1; cdr3_length: 15; v_call: TRBV28; j_call: TRBJ1-3; clone_size: few
cdr3_aa: CSVERAGQETQYF; cdr3_nt: TGCAGCGTTGAACGGGCGGGCCAAGAGACCCAGTACTTC; d_call: .; cdr3_length: 13; v_call: TRBV29-1; j_call: TRBJ2-5; clone_size: .
cdr3_aa: CAWSTPGTSGTYSYEQYF; cdr3_nt: TGTGCCTGGAGTACCCCGGGGACTAGCGGGACCTACTCCTACGAGCAGTACTTC; d_call: TRBD2; cdr3_length: 18; v_call: TRBV30; j_call: TRBJ2-7; clone_size: .
cdr3_aa: CASGQGAGTEAFF; cdr3_nt: TGTGCCAGCGGCCAGGGGGCAGGTACTGAAGCTTTCTTT; d_call: TRBD1; cdr3_length: 13; v_call: TRBV11-3; j_call: TRBJ1-1; clone_size: .
cdr3_aa: CASSSGFLDGGEKLFF; cdr3_nt: TGCGCCAGCAGCTCGGGCTTCTTAGACGGAGGTGAAAAACTGTTTTTT; d_call: .; cdr3_length: 16; v_call: TRBV5-1; j_call: TRBJ1-4; clone_size: few
cdr3_aa: CASSSWAAASNTEAFF; cdr3_nt: TGTGCCAGCAGTTCTTGGGCAGCTGCATCGAACACTGAAGCTTTCTTT; d_call: .; cdr3_length: 16; v_call: TRBV28; j_call: TRBJ1-1; clone_size: .
cdr3_aa: CASSPRTGGEQFF; cdr3_nt: TGTGCCAGCAGCCCCCGGACCGGGGGTGAGCAGTTCTTC; d_call: .; cdr3_length: 13; v_call: TRBV9; j_call: TRBJ2-1; clone_size: .
cdr3_aa: CASRGGLAETQYF; cdr3_nt: TGTGCCAGCAGGGGAGGACTAGCGGAGACCCAGTACTTC; d_call: TRBD2; cdr3_length: 13; v_call: TRBV28; j_call: TRBJ2-5; clone_size: few
cdr3_aa: CASSQLQGPYGYTF; cdr3_nt: TGCGCCAGCAGCCAATTACAGGGCCCCTATGGCTACACCTTC; d_call: .; cdr3_length: 14; v_call: TRBV5-1; j_call: TRBJ1-2; clone_size: .
cdr3_aa: CASSSPAGRRTEAFF; cdr3_nt: TGTGCCAGTAGTAGTCCCGCAGGGCGGCGTACTGAAGCTTTCTTT; d_call: .; cdr3_length: 15; v_call: TRBV19; j_call: TRBJ1-1; clone_size: .
cdr3_aa: CASSKATGPTTGELFF; cdr3_nt: TGTGCCAGCAGCAAAGCAACAGGACCGACTACCGGGGAGCTGTTTTTT; d_call: .; cdr3_length: 16; v_call: TRBV21-1; j_call: TRBJ2-2; clone_size: .
cdr3_aa: CASSIGGAPNQPQHF; cdr3_nt: TGTGCCAGTAGTATAGGTGGAGCGCCTAATCAGCCCCAGCATTTT; d_call: .; cdr3_length: 15; v_call: TRBV19; j_call: TRBJ1-5; clone_size: .
cdr3_aa: CASSLAGTTRNEQFF; cdr3_nt: TGTGCCAGTAGTCTCGCCGGGACTACAAGAAATGAGCAGTTCTTC; d_call: TRBD2; cdr3_length: 15; v_call: TRBV19; j_call: TRBJ2-1; clone_size: .
cdr3_aa: CASSPPWGESGTDTQYF; cdr3_nt: TGTGCCAGCTCACCACCCTGGGGGGAGTCGGGGACAGATACGCAGTATTTT; d_call: .; cdr3_length: 17; v_call: TRBV18; j_call: TRBJ2-3; clone_size: .
cdr3_aa: CASSRASGYNEQFF; cdr3_nt: TGTGCCAGCAGTCGGGCTAGCGGGTACAATGAGCAGTTCTTC; d_call: TRBD2; cdr3_length: 14; v_call: TRBV25-1; j_call: TRBJ2-1; clone_size: few